The present T cell receptor beta chain was sequenced within a study of CD8 T cells in Susac syndrome. With random hexamers, roughly 0.45 to 1 ug RNA was reverse transcribed. A single record per CDR3 protein comes from TCRdb applying MiXCR to the immunoSEQ multiplex PCR reads. This table holds around 130,000 distinct CDR3 sequences, about 95% found once. Per germline, CDR1 LNHDA and CDR2 SQIVND (reference sequence). V was pared by 1 base and J by 7 bases, with 9 bases of the junction left unmatched. The CDR3 is made up of 16 amino acids. This TCR came from a human donor with multiple sclerosis. The chain combines TRBV19 with TRBJ1-5, with 8 bases lining up with TRBD1. Sequencing was done on a sample of CD4+ T cells from PBMCs. CDR3 nucleotides: TGTGCCAGTAGTATAGCCAGACAGGGGAGGCGACAGCCCCAGCATTTT. Protein: CASSIARQGRRQPQHF. The full variable domain, completed using reference TRBV19 and TRBJ1-5, is DGGITQSPKYLFRKEGQNVTLSCEQNLNHDAMYWYRQDPGQGLRLIYYSQIVNDFQKGDIAEGYSVSREKKESFPLTVTSAQKNPTAFYLCASSIARQGRRQPQHFGDGTRLSIL.